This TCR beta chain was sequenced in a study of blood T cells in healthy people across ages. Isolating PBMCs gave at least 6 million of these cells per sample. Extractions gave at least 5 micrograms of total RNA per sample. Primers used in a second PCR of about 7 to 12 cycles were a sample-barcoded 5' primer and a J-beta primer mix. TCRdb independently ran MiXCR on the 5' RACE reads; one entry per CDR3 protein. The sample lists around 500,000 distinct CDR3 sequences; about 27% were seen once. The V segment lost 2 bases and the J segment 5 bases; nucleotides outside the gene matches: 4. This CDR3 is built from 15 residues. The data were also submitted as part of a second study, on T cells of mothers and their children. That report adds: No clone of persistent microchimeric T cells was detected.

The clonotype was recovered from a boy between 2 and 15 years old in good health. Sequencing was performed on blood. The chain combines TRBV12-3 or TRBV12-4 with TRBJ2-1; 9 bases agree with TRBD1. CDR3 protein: CASSLTGQGHNEQFF. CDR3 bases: TGTGCCAGCAGTTTAACGGGACAGGGACACAATGAGCAGTTCTTC.